Below are 27 T cell receptor beta chains sequenced from a single sample in a study of early T cells in non-severe SARS-CoV-2 infection. TCRdb called the 5' RACE reads again in MiXCR, with one record for every CDR3 protein. The table shows approximately 77,000 distinct CDR3 sequences, with approximately 12% occurring only once. Sample: whole blood. The source is an adult who was a healthcare worker with PCR-confirmed SARS-CoV-2 infection or an uninfected control (not recorded which).

This clonotype turned up a few times. CDR3 nucleotides: TGTGCCAGCAGCTTGGCCAAACGGGGATCCTATGGCTACACCTTC. Translation gives CASSLAKRGSYGYTF. The chain recombines TRBV5-6 with TRBJ1-2; D call uncertain. V lost 0 bases and J lost 4, with 13 bases in between. The CDR3 sequence is 15 residues long. Germline V CDR1 and CDR2: SGHDT, YYEEEE.

This clonotype occurred a few times. The chain is built from TRBV20-1 and TRBJ2-3; D unclear. The CDR3 has 15 amino acids. The V gene's germline CDR1 is DFQATT and CDR2 SNEGSKA (reference sequence). The germline V and J ends were trimmed by 0 bases and 0 bases, with 10 bases remaining between them. The CDR3 is CSARDPWKSTDTQYF. CDR3 DNA: TGCAGTGCTAGAGACCCCTGGAAAAGCACAGATACGCAGTATTTT.

This clonotype was observed at least ten times. This chain links TRBV4-1 with TRBJ1-5; D uncertain. Germline-derived CDR1 and CDR2 are MGHRA and YSYEKL. Trimming removed 4 bases from V and 5 bases from J, with 12 bases in between. The CDR3 length is 14 residues. The CDR3: CASSLRPEDQPQHF. The CDR3 DNA follows: TGCGCCAGCAGCCTAAGGCCCGAGGATCAGCCCCAGCATTTT.

This chain connects TRBV28 to TRBJ2-3; 8 bases are shared with TRBD2. The CDR3 has 16 amino acids. Germline values: CDR1 MDHEN, CDR2 SYDVKM. V trimming: 5 bases; J trimming: 4 bases; junction bases outside the gene matches: 11. CDR3 protein: CASSPGGGRPSDTQYF. The CDR3 DNA sequence: TGTGCCAGCAGTCCCGGGGGGGGGCGACCATCAGATACGCAGTATTTT.

J is TRBJ2-1 and V is TRBV11-2, with 8 positions matching TRBD2. Per germline, CDR1 SGHAT and CDR2 FQNNGV. This CDR3 spans 14 amino acids. V lost 5 bases and J lost 8; bases outside the gene matches: 8. CDR3 sequence (DNA): TGTGCCAGCAGCCCGGGACTAGGAGGAGATGAGCAGTTCTTC. This translates into CASSPGLGGDEQFF. The full variable domain, in which reference TRBV11-2 and TRBJ2-1 provide the parts outside the CDR3, is EAGVAQSPRYKIIEKRQSVAFWCNPISGHATLYWYQQILGQGPKLLIQFQNNGVVDDSQLPKDRFSAERLKGVDSTLKIQPAKLEDSAVYLCASSPGLGGDEQFFGPGTRLTVL.

At least ten counts were recorded for this clonotype. The chain carries TRBV7-9 and TRBJ2-1, with 8 bases that match TRBD1. The J segment lost 6 bases and the V segment lost 5 bases, leaving 9 bases of the junction unmatched. The CDR3 length is 15 residues. The germline V gene encodes CDR1 SEHNR and CDR2 FQNEAQ (reference sequence). Here the CDR3 DNA reads TGTGCCAGCAGCCCCTATGGACAGGGAGTCAATGAGCAGTTCTTC. Protein product: CASSPYGQGVNEQFF.

The sample holds a few counts of this clonotype. The rearrangement uses TRBV10-3 and TRBJ1-1, with D uncertain. V was cut by 2 bases and J by 1 base, with 11 bases left in between. CDR3 length equals 15 residues. The germline V gene has CDR1 ENHRY and CDR2 SYGVKD. As DNA, the CDR3 is TGTGCCATCAGTGAGGAAGGGATGGAGAACACTGAAGCTTTCTTT. This gives the protein CAISEEGMENTEAFF.

This clonotype was picked up a small number of times. V usage is TRBV3-1 and J usage is TRBJ1-3; D is ambiguous. This CDR3 contains 15 residues. Trimming cost V 5 bases and J 4 bases, with 15 bases left between them. Germline CDR1 reads LGHDT; CDR2 reads YNNKEL (reference sequence). In DNA, the CDR3 is TGTGCCAGCAGCGACGTGACGGTCGCGGGAAACACCATATATTTT. It yields the protein CASSDVTVAGNTIYF.

The chain is built from TRBV3-1 and TRBJ2-1, with 14 bases aligning to TRBD2. The length of the CDR3 is 18 residues. J was trimmed by 0 bases and V by 6 bases; bases with no gene match: 7. Germline V gene sequence: CDR1 LGHDT, CDR2 YNNKEL (reference sequence). The CDR3 sequence is CASSPTSGRAPSYNEQFF. CDR3 coding DNA: TGTGCCAGCAGTCCGACTAGCGGGAGGGCCCCCTCCTACAATGAGCAGTTCTTC.

This clonotype was picked up many times. The chain combines TRBV18 with TRBJ2-5, with unresolved D. There are 11 residues in the CDR3. Germline V gene data show CDR1 as KGHSH and CDR2 as LQKENI. V was pared by 2 bases and J by 4 bases, with 2 bases between. The CDR3, as DNA: TGTGCCAGCTCACCATCAGAGACCCAGTACTTC. This encodes CASSPSETQYF. The full variable domain, in which reference TRBV18 and TRBJ2-5 provide the parts outside the CDR3, is NAGVMQNPRHLVRRRGQEARLRCSPMKGHSHVYWYRQLPEEGLKFMVYLQKENIIDESGMPKERFSAEFPKEGPSILRIQQVVRGDSAAYFCASSPSETQYFGPGTRLLVL.

The chain is built from TRBV25-1 and TRBJ2-3; 8 bases map to TRBD2. The germline gives CDR1 MGHDK, CDR2 SYGVNS. CDR3 length equals 14 residues. V lost 4 bases and J lost 4; bases outside the gene matches: 4. CDR3 region: CASSGSGSADTQYF. The CDR3, as DNA: TGTGCCAGCAGTGGGAGCGGGAGCGCAGATACGCAGTATTTT.

This clonotype was detected a few times. DNA for the CDR3: TGCAGCGTGGCCCGGGACTCTGGGGCCAACGTCCTGACTTTC. It specifies CSVARDSGANVLTF. The rearrangement uses TRBV29-1 and TRBJ2-6; possibly TRBD2 for D (5 bases). The ends were cut back, 6 bases at V and 0 bases at J, with 9 bases in the middle. The CDR3 has 14 amino acids. Germline V gene data show CDR1 as SQVTM and CDR2 as ANQGSEA.

At least ten counts were recorded for this clonotype. This chain connects TRBV2 to TRBJ2-7, with 11 bases fitting TRBD2. V trimming: 7 bases; J trimming: 5 bases; junction bases outside the gene matches: 10. There are 15 residues in the CDR3. The germline CDR1 and CDR2 sequences are SNHLY and FYNNEI. This CDR3 is CASTRQLAGGHEQYF. The CDR3 DNA reads as TGTGCCAGCACCAGACAGCTAGCGGGAGGCCACGAGCAGTACTTC.

This clonotype showed up many times. The rearrangement links TRBV4-2 to TRBJ2-3; 11 nucleotides agree with TRBD2. The CDR3 totals 15 residues. V was pared by 4 bases and J by 3 bases, with 3 bases of the junction left unmatched. From germline, CDR1 is LGHNA and CDR2 YNFKEQ. The CDR3 reads CASSPGLAETDTQYF. CDR3 nucleotides: TGTGCCAGCAGCCCGGGACTAGCGGAGACAGATACGCAGTATTTT.

This clonotype was observed a handful of times. The rearrangement links TRBV9 to TRBJ2-5, with 12 bases fitting TRBD2. The CDR3 is made up of 17 amino acids. Germline CDR1 and CDR2: SGDLS and YYNGEE. Trimming removed 6 bases from V and 3 bases from J; junction bases left unmatched: 12. The CDR3 loop is CASTPSRTSGAEETQYF. The CDR3 nucleotides are TGTGCCAGCACCCCTTCCAGGACTAGCGGGGCGGAAGAGACCCAGTACTTC.

This clonotype was seen many times. The gene calls are TRBV18 and TRBJ2-1, with 9 positions matching TRBD1. Germline trimming cut 8 bases from V and 8 bases from J; bases unmatched to any gene: 7. This CDR3 region has 13 residues. Looked up from germline, CDR1 is KGHSH and CDR2 is LQKENI. CDR3 sequence: CASRGQGGDEQFF. Here the CDR3 DNA reads TGTGCCAGCAGGGGACAGGGCGGCGATGAGCAGTTCTTC.

This clonotype was counted at least ten times. V usage is TRBV5-1 and J usage is TRBJ1-5; D gene uncertain. Trimming pared 2 bases from V and 8 bases from J, leaving 23 bases between. This CDR3 spans 17 amino acids. CDR1 and CDR2 (germline): SGHRS, YFSETQ. CDR3 sequence reads: CASSFRTAVSRSEPQHF. The CDR3 coding sequence is TGCGCCAGCAGCTTCCGGACCGCTGTTTCGAGGTCGGAGCCCCAGCATTTT.

V is TRBV7-6 and J is TRBJ2-3; 10 nucleotides line up with TRBD2. The CDR3 runs to 17 residues. The V gene end was trimmed by 1 base and the J gene end by 1 base; junction bases not matched to a gene: 5. Germline-derived CDR1 and CDR2 are SGHVS and FNYEAQ. The DNA of the CDR3 is TGTGCCAGCAGCTTAGGCAGCGGGAGGGCCCGCACAGATACGCAGTATTTT. Protein: CASSLGSGRARTDTQYF.

This clonotype showed up just a few times. The chain has TRBV6-5 and TRBJ2-5, with D uncertain. The germline CDR1 and CDR2 sequences are MNHEY and SVGAGI. The CDR3 consists of 15 residues. V dropped 4 bases and J dropped 7 bases, with 19 bases sitting between them. The CDR3 coding sequence is TGTGCCAGCAGTTTCAATGGAATGAGGATCGGGACCCAGTACTTC. Its translation: CASSFNGMRIGTQYF.

CDR3 nucleotides: TGCGCCAGCAGCCGCTCCCCCCCACAGGGGGGACTAGCGGGAGGCACAGATACGCAGTATTTT. The encoded protein is CASSRSPPQGGLAGGTDTQYF. The chain has TRBV5-1 and TRBJ2-3, with 14 bases aligning to TRBD2. The CDR3 is 21 amino acids. Germline CDR1 and CDR2: SGHRS and YFSETQ. After removal of 4 bases from V and 1 base from J, the junction contained 17 bases not matched to a gene. Together with reference TRBV5-1 and TRBJ2-3, the CDR3 gives the full variable domain: KAGVTQTPRYLIKTRGQQVTLSCSPISGHRSVSWYQQTPGQGLQFLFEYFSETQRNKGNFPGRFSGRQFSNSRSEMNVSTLELGDSALYLCASSRSPPQGGLAGGTDTQYFGPGTRLTVL.

This clonotype was seen only a few times. The V and J genes are TRBV7-9 and TRBJ1-2; D may be TRBD1 (5 bases). The CDR3 totals 15 residues. Trimming pared 5 bases from V and 4 bases from J, leaving 17 bases between. Germline V gene data show CDR1 as SEHNR and CDR2 as FQNEAQ (reference sequence). In DNA, the CDR3 is TGTGCCAGCAGCGCAAACAGGCGAGGGCTCTATGGCTACACCTTC. The encoded protein is CASSANRRGLYGYTF.

There are a few counts of this clonotype. This chain links TRBV6-5 with TRBJ2-1; 8 nucleotides line up with TRBD2. The CDR3 covers 15 residues. Germline values: CDR1 MNHEY, CDR2 SVGAGI. V gave up 10 bases and J gave up 0 bases; unmatched junction bases: 8. The CDR3 spells CATHNGGGSYNEQFF. CDR3 nucleotide sequence: TGTGCCACCCATAACGGGGGGGGCTCCTACAATGAGCAGTTCTTC.

With regard to this clonotype: Possible read error: a much larger clone is one base away. This chain connects TRBV7-9 to TRBJ1-1; 7 bases match TRBD1. V was clipped by 8 bases and J by 10 bases; unmatched bases: 7. Looked up from germline, CDR1 is SEHNR and CDR2 is FQNEAQ (reference sequence). The CDR3 sequence is 11 residues long. The CDR3 DNA is TGTGCCAGCCAGGGGGAGTTTTCAGCTTTCTTT. As protein: CASQGEFSAFF.

There are many counts of this clonotype. This chain joins TRBV7-2 and TRBJ1-6; a possible D gene is TRBD1 (6 bases). Per germline, CDR1 SGHTA and CDR2 FQGNSA. The CDR3 runs to 15 residues. V dropped 0 bases and J dropped 7 bases, with 10 bases sitting between them. CDR3: CASSLASTGNSPLHF. The CDR3 nucleotides are TGTGCCAGCAGCTTAGCGTCTACAGGGAATTCACCCCTCCACTTT.

At least ten counts were recorded for this clonotype. The J gene is TRBJ2-7, the V gene TRBV20-1; D gene uncertain. The germline gives CDR1 DFQATT, CDR2 SNEGSKA (reference sequence). This CDR3 has 12 amino acids. The ends were cut back, 4 bases at V and 1 base at J, with 8 bases in the middle. CDR3 loop: CSANDVSYEQYF. In DNA, the CDR3 is TGCAGTGCTAATGATGTGTCCTACGAGCAGTACTTC.

V is TRBV12-3 or TRBV12-4 and J is TRBJ2-3; 8 nucleotides match TRBD2. The V segment lost 5 bases and the J segment 1 base; nucleotides outside the gene matches: 2. The CDR3 runs to 14 residues. As DNA, the CDR3 is TGTGCCAGCAGTCGGGAGGGCGGCACAGATACGCAGTATTTT. It encodes CASSREGGTDTQYF.

This clonotype was observed a few times. This chain uses TRBV5-1 with TRBJ2-7; TRBD2 might be the D (6 bases). V dropped 4 bases and J dropped 3 bases, with 14 bases sitting between them. There are 14 residues in the CDR3. The germline V gene has CDR1 SGHRS and CDR2 YFSETQ. CDR3 DNA sequence: TGCGCCAGCAGCGCGGGACTTACGAACTACGAGCAGTACTTC. Translated: CASSAGLTNYEQYF.